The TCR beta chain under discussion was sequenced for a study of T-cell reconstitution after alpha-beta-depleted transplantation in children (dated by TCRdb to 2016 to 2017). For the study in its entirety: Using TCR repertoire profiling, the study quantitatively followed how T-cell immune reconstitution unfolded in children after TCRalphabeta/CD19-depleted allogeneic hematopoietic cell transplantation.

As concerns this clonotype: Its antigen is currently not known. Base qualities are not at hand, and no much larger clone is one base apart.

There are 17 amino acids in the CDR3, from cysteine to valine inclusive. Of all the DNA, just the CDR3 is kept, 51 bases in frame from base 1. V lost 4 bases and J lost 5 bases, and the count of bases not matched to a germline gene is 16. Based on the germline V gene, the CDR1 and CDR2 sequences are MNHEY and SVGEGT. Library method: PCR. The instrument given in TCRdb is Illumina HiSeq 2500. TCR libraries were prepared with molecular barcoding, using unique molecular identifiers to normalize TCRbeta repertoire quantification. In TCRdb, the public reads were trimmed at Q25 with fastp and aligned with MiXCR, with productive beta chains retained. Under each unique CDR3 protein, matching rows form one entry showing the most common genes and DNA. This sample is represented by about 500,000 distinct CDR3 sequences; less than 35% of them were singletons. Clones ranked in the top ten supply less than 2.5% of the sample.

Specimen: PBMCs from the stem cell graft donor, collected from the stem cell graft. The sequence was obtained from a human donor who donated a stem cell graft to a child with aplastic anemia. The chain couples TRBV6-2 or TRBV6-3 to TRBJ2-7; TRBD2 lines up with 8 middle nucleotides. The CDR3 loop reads CASSCPGVAGKTDEQYV. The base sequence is TGTGCCAGCAGTTGCCCTGGGGTAGCGGGGAAGACGGACGAGCAGTACGTC.